This T cell receptor beta chain was recorded in a study of T cell responses to AZD1222 COVID-19 vaccine. Turning to this clone: What it binds is unknown.

Findings and caveats of the study: Reportedly, close to half of spike-specific TCRs are directed against unmutated variant regions. A mostly white British donor set with more females was recruited, and clonal diversity was possibly underestimated. The study sampled repertoires only after the peak T cell response. Baseline testing showed seropositivity in only six or seven AZD1222 recipients.

The method was immunoSEQ multiplex PCR; TCRdb's version includes in-frame clones alone and lacks a portion of them. Of around 120,000 clones listed, 85% to 90% are singletons. Material: peripheral blood, obtained on day 0 of MenACWY control vaccination. The sequence came from an adult in good health.

DNA for the CDR3: TGTGCCAGCAGTTACTCGGACAGGCGTTTGGGGAATGAGCAGTTCTTC. Translated: CASSYSDRRLGNEQFF. The rearrangement links TRBV6-5 to TRBJ2-1; TRBD1 matches 7 bases. CDR3 length equals 16 residues. Germline trimming cut 0 bases from V and 7 bases from J; bases unmatched to any gene: 9. Germline V CDR1 and CDR2: MNHEY, SVGAGI.